Shown below are 32 T cell receptor beta chains from a single sample sequenced in a study of blood T cell repertoires in COVID-19. Clones were read by immunoSEQ multiplex PCR, and TCRdb kept only the in-frame ones, dropping some. The sample has about 120,000 clones, over 75% seen once. The sequenced sample was peripheral blood. Receptors originate from a woman between 65 and 79 years old with acute or convalescent COVID-19.

The chain combines TRBV27 with TRBJ1-3; D is undetermined. Per germline, CDR1 MNHEY and CDR2 SMNVEV (reference sequence). The CDR3 runs 17 residues. V dropped 3 bases and J dropped 0 bases, with 15 bases sitting between them. The CDR3 DNA is TGTGCCAGCAGTTTCCCTTCACGGGTTTACTCTGGAAACACCATATATTTT. Its translation: CASSFPSRVYSGNTIYF.

The rearrangement joins TRBV5-4 to TRBJ1-2; TRBD1 matches 10 bases. The CDR3 extends over 15 amino acids. CDR1 is SGHNT and CDR2 is YYREEE in the germline V gene (reference sequence). V trimming: 3 bases; J trimming: 8 bases; junction bases outside the gene matches: 10. The CDR3 DNA reads as TGTGCCAGCAGCTCGGGACAGGGGCCTGACTTCGGCTACACCTTC. Amino acids: CASSSGQGPDFGYTF. Looking up the rest from reference TRBV5-4 and TRBJ1-2 gives the full variable domain: ETGVTQSPTHLIKTRGQQVTLRCSSQSGHNTVSWYQQALGQGPQFIFQYYREEENGRGNFPPRFSGLQFPNYSSELNVNALELDDSALYLCASSSGQGPDFGYTFGSGTRLTVV.

V is TRBV25-1 and J is TRBJ1-3, with D hard to call. Trimming took 11 bases from V and 4 from J, leaving 9 bases between them. The CDR3 is 11 amino acids. Per the germline V gene, CDR1 is MGHDK and CDR2 is SYGVNS. The DNA for the CDR3 is TGTGCCTCTGCGGGCGGAAACACCATATATTTT. This translates into CASAGGNTIYF. Full variable domain (outside the CDR3, taken from reference TRBV25-1 and TRBJ1-3): EADIYQTPRYLVIGTGKKITLECSQTMGHDKMYWYQQDPGMELHLIHYSYGVNSTEKGDLSSESTVSRIRTEHFPLTLESARPSHTSQYLCASAGGNTIYFGEGSWLTVV.

This clone was observed a few times. The chain combines TRBV4-3 with TRBJ2-1; D possibly corresponds to TRBD2 (5 bases). CDR1 is LGHNA, CDR2 YSLEER, per germline. The CDR3 covers 13 residues. V lost 0 bases and J lost 9, with 9 bases in between. The CDR3 region has the DNA TGCGCCAGCAGCCAAGATTGGCGGGCTGAGCAGTTCTTC. This gives the protein CASSQDWRAEQFF.

V is TRBV2 and J is TRBJ1-2, with 11 bases identical to TRBD1. The CDR3 totals 13 residues. Germline V gene data show CDR1 as SNHLY and CDR2 as FYNNEI. V trimming: 5 bases; J trimming: 7 bases; junction bases outside the gene matches: 3. CDR3 nucleotides: TGTGCCAGCAGTTGGACAGGGGGCTTTGGCTACACCTTC. Protein product: CASSWTGGFGYTF. The complete variable domain, with remaining parts taken from reference TRBV2 and TRBJ1-2, reads EPEVTQTPSHQVTQMGQEVILRCVPISNHLYFYWYRQILGQKVEFLVSFYNNEISEKSEIFDDQFSVERPDGSNFTLKIRSTKLEDSAMYFCASSWTGGFGYTFGSGTRLTVV.

The chain employs TRBV16 and TRBJ2-5; 8 positions match TRBD1. This CDR3 is 15 amino acids long. CDR1 and CDR2 from the germline V gene are KGHSY and FQNENV. V was clipped by 0 bases and J by 4 bases; unmatched bases: 4. The CDR3 loop is CASSQSRGLGETQYF. CDR3 bases: TGTGCCAGCAGCCAATCCAGGGGGCTGGGAGAGACCCAGTACTTC.

CDR3 DNA: TGTGCCAGCAGCATTGGGACTAGCCTTTACAATGAGCAGTTCTTC. Residues: CASSIGTSLYNEQFF. This chain joins TRBV7-6 and TRBJ2-1; 9 bases line up with TRBD2. Trimming removed 5 bases from V and 4 bases from J; junction bases left unmatched: 6. The CDR3 contains 15 residues. CDR1 and CDR2 from the germline V gene are SGHVS and FNYEAQ.

Comments on this clone: The sample holds other DNA sequences that translate to the same CDR3. This chain uses TRBV4-3 with TRBJ2-2; tentatively, D is TRBD2 (6 bases). Trimming shortened V by 0 bases and J by 4 bases, and 12 bases separated the two germline ends. Per germline, CDR1 LGHNA and CDR2 YSLEER. The CDR3 has 16 amino acids. CDR3 DNA: TGCGCCAGCAGCCAAGATTGGGGAGGAAGCACCGGGGAGCTGTTTTTT. It is translated as CASSQDWGGSTGELFF.

V usage is TRBV2 and J usage is TRBJ2-3, with 12 nucleotides matching TRBD2. This CDR3 has 22 amino acids. The V segment lost 2 bases and the J segment 2 bases; nucleotides outside the gene matches: 20. The germline V gene has CDR1 SNHLY and CDR2 FYNNEI. The CDR3 DNA sequence: TGTGCCAGCAGTGAAACCCTACCCCTGTGGACTAGCGGGGCCGGGACCACAGATACGCAGTATTTT. Amino acids: CASSETLPLWTSGAGTTDTQYF.

This rearrangement joins TRBV4-3 to TRBJ1-2; D remains ambiguous. Between the trimmed V and J ends, which lost 0 bases and 1 base, there was a span of 12 bases. The CDR3 spans 16 residues. The germline gives CDR1 LGHNA, CDR2 YSLEER. The CDR3: CASSQEEPRGNYGYTF. The DNA of the CDR3 is TGCGCCAGCAGCCAAGAAGAGCCTCGGGGTAACTATGGCTACACCTTC.

This clone was counted between two and nine times. V usage is TRBV30 and J usage is TRBJ2-6, with no clear D. Trimming shortened V by 3 bases and J by 1 base, and 10 bases separated the two germline ends. The CDR3 has 15 residues. CDR1 GTSNPN and CDR2 SVGIG come from the germline V gene (reference sequence). CDR3 protein: CAWRPTESGANVLTF. The CDR3 DNA reads as TGTGCCTGGAGACCTACCGAATCTGGGGCCAACGTCCTGACTTTC.

The chain has TRBV7-9 and TRBJ2-7; D is perhaps TRBD1 (5 bases). CDR3 length equals 13 residues. CDR1 is SEHNR, CDR2 FQNEAQ, per germline (reference sequence). The ends were cut back, 4 bases at V and 7 bases at J, with 14 bases in the middle. DNA of the CDR3: TGTGCCAGCAGCTCCCCTGGGGCTTTGGAGCAGTACTTC. Encoded protein: CASSSPGALEQYF.

J is TRBJ2-3 and V is TRBV3-1 (or the pseudogene TRBV3-2), with 8 bases lining up with TRBD1. Losses at the gene ends were 1 base for V and 0 bases for J; bases not matched to a gene: 3. CDR1 and CDR2 (germline): LGHDT, YNNKEL (reference sequence). The CDR3 extends over 16 amino acids. CDR3 nucleotide sequence: TGTGCCAGCAGCCAAGGGGGACAGGTCAGCACAGATACGCAGTATTTT. It is translated as CASSQGGQVSTDTQYF.

The V gene is TRBV5-4, the J gene TRBJ2-3; 10 bases fit TRBD2. The V segment lost 0 bases and the J segment 8 bases; nucleotides outside the gene matches: 6. Germline CDR1 reads SGHNT; CDR2 reads YYREEE (reference sequence). There are 15 residues in the CDR3. CDR3 bases: TGTGCCAGCAGCTTGGGGACTAGCGGCAGAGGTACGCAGTATTTT. Protein: CASSLGTSGRGTQYF.

The chain combines TRBV7-7 with TRBJ2-3; tentative D call: TRBD2 (5 bases). Germline V gene data show CDR1 as SSHAT and CDR2 as FNYEAQ (reference sequence). The V and J ends lost 5 bases and 2 bases respectively, with 14 bases between them. This CDR3 region has 15 residues. CDR3 sequence: CASSPGSSTTDTQYF. The CDR3 DNA sequence: TGTGCCAGCAGCCCGGGGTCGAGCACCACAGATACGCAGTATTTT.

This rearrangement joins TRBV4-2 to TRBJ1-1; D is undetermined. V was pared by 2 bases and J by 0 bases, with 7 bases between. The germline gives CDR1 LGHNA, CDR2 YNFKEQ. CDR3 length equals 14 residues. CDR3 residues: CASSQSSVNTEAFF. In DNA form, the CDR3 reads TGTGCCAGCAGCCAATCCTCAGTGAACACTGAAGCTTTCTTT.

This chain joins TRBV20-1 and TRBJ2-3; D remains ambiguous. V was pared by 6 bases and J by 4 bases, with 5 bases between. This CDR3 contains 10 residues. Germline CDR1 and CDR2: DFQATT and SNEGSKA (reference sequence). The CDR3 is CSALADTQYF. The CDR3 coding sequence is TGCAGTGCCTTAGCAGATACGCAGTATTTT.

The chain joins TRBV7-9 to TRBJ2-5, with a tentative D call TRBD2 (5 bases). Germline values: CDR1 SEHNR, CDR2 FQNEAQ (reference sequence). V lost 5 bases and J lost 1, with 14 bases in between. The CDR3 has 15 residues. CDR3 nucleotide sequence: TGTGCCAGCAGCGCCCCGGGATACCGCCAAGAGACCCAGTACTTC. Its protein is CASSAPGYRQETQYF.

This chain links TRBV6-6 with TRBJ1-6; D gene uncertain. The CDR3 totals 15 residues. Trimming took off 6 bases at V and 0 bases at J, with 9 bases between the two ends. Looked up from germline, CDR1 is MNHNY and CDR2 is SVGAGI (reference sequence). The CDR3: CASSPGSSYNSPLHF. The CDR3 DNA is TGTGCCAGCAGCCCGGGGAGCTCCTATAATTCACCCCTCCACTTT.

This chain joins TRBV6-2 or TRBV6-3 and TRBJ1-1; D is possibly TRBD1 (5 bases). The CDR3 length is 14 residues. The germline V gene has CDR1 MNHEY and CDR2 SVGEGT. The V end lost 4 bases, the J end lost 7 bases, and 16 bases lay between the germline ends. The CDR3 DNA reads TGTGCCAGCAGTTCTGAGGTCCCAGGGATTGAAGCTTTCTTT. Amino acid sequence: CASSSEVPGIEAFF.

This chain joins TRBV19 and TRBJ2-3; 9 bases are a match to TRBD1. The V gene's germline CDR1 is LNHDA and CDR2 SQIVND (reference sequence). V was clipped by 5 bases and J by 5 bases; unmatched bases: 11. The CDR3 sequence is 16 residues long. CDR3 bases: TGTGCCAGTAGTTCGCGGACAGGGGAGAGGAGAGATACGCAGTATTTT. Translating gives CASSSRTGERRDTQYF.

This clone was picked up a small number of times. The V call is TRBV11-3, the J call TRBJ2-4; 10 bases agree with TRBD1. V gave up 5 bases and J gave up 7 bases; unmatched junction bases: 8. Germline V gene data show CDR1 as SGHNT and CDR2 as YENEEA. The CDR3 contains 15 residues. The CDR3 DNA reads as TGTGCCAGCAGCATTAGGTGGGACAGGGGTAACATTCAGTACTTC. It is translated as CASSIRWDRGNIQYF.

V gene TRBV19 combines with J gene TRBJ1-4, with 9 bases lining up with TRBD1. J lost 7 bases, V lost 4 bases, and 10 bases had no gene match. CDR1 is LNHDA and CDR2 is SQIVND in the germline V gene (reference sequence). This CDR3 has 16 residues. CDR3 region: CASSTPPTGGGEKLFF. The DNA of the CDR3 is TGTGCCAGTAGTACCCCACCCACAGGGGGCGGTGAAAAACTGTTTTTT. Filled out from reference TRBV19 and TRBJ1-4, the complete variable domain reads DGGITQSPKYLFRKEGQNVTLSCEQNLNHDAMYWYRQDPGQGLRLIYYSQIVNDFQKGDIAEGYSVSREKKESFPLTVTSAQKNPTAFYLCASSTPPTGGGEKLFFGSGTQLSVL.

V and J are TRBV18 and TRBJ1-1; tentative D call: TRBD1 (6 bases). Deletions cut 1 base from V and 5 bases from J, with 14 bases between. The CDR3 runs to 15 residues. Germline CDR1 and CDR2: KGHSH and LQKENI. CDR3 sequence reads: CASSPQATGGTEAFF. Here the CDR3 DNA reads TGTGCCAGCTCACCACAGGCGACAGGTGGGACTGAAGCTTTCTTT.

This rearrangement joins TRBV11-3 to TRBJ1-2; 9 bases agree with TRBD1. Germline-derived CDR1 and CDR2 are SGHNT and YENEEA. V shed 5 bases and J 8 bases; nucleotides not matched to a gene: 6. This CDR3 comprises 13 residues. The CDR3 nucleotides are TGTGCCAGCAGCACGGGACAGGGTTTGGGCTACACCTTC. Translating gives CASSTGQGLGYTF.

The rearrangement joins TRBV7-2 to TRBJ1-5, with TRBD1 matching over 7 bases. The CDR3 extends over 17 amino acids. The germline V gene encodes CDR1 SGHTA and CDR2 FQGNSA. The V gene end was trimmed by 5 bases and the J gene end by 6 bases; junction bases not matched to a gene: 16. CDR3 amino acids: CASSVTSDRRQGQPQHF. CDR3 nucleotides: TGTGCCAGCAGCGTTACCTCCGACAGGCGACAGGGTCAGCCCCAGCATTTT.

This clone was counted once. The chain joins TRBV29-1 to TRBJ2-1; 9 bases fit TRBD1. Germline V lookup: CDR1 SQVTM, CDR2 ANQGSEA. Trimming cost V 6 bases and J 4 bases; bases outside gene matches: 16. The length of the CDR3 is 17 residues. CDR3 bases: TGCAGCGTCCAAAGCCCGACAGGGGGGGTCCTTTACAATGAGCAGTTCTTC. Translated: CSVQSPTGGVLYNEQFF.

The V and J genes are TRBV10-2 and TRBJ1-2; tentative D call: TRBD1 (5 bases). The germline V and J ends were trimmed by 3 bases and 2 bases, with 13 bases remaining between them. Germline CDR1 is WSHSY and CDR2 is SAAADI. This CDR3 is 15 amino acids long. The CDR3 region has the DNA TGCGCCAGCAGTGATTTCCGGACAACGAACTATGGCTACACCTTC. Translation gives CASSDFRTTNYGYTF.

The chain carries TRBV7-8 and TRBJ2-6, with a weak D call TRBD2 (6 bases). Germline assignment: CDR1 SGHVS and CDR2 FQNEAQ. The CDR3 length is 15 residues. The V end was cut by 2 bases, the J end by 2 bases, with 7 bases between. The CDR3 DNA reads as TGTGCCAGCAGCTTATGGGGGGCTGGGGCCAACGTCCTGACTTTC. Protein: CASSLWGAGANVLTF.

V is TRBV4-3 and J is TRBJ1-2; D gene unclear. V dropped 7 bases and J dropped 1 base, with 13 bases sitting between them. Germline V gives CDR1 LGHNA, CDR2 YSLEER. The CDR3 length is 14 residues. The CDR3 bases are TGCGCCAGCAAAAATCTAGCCGATAACTATGGCTACACCTTC. Its protein product is CASKNLADNYGYTF.

This chain links TRBV4-3 with TRBJ2-2; no definite D call. Germline V gene lookup returns CDR1 LGHNA and CDR2 YSLEER. This CDR3 spans 16 amino acids. With 4 bases removed from V and 0 bases from J, the gap between germline ends came to 12 bases. CDR3 region: CASSRLTVSNTGELFF. CDR3 nucleotide sequence: TGCGCCAGCAGCCGACTTACGGTATCGAACACCGGGGAGCTGTTTTTT.

The V gene is TRBV7-9, the J gene TRBJ2-1, with 9 nucleotides matching TRBD1. This CDR3 is built from 15 residues. V dropped 4 bases and J dropped 7; count of bases not matched to a gene: 8. Germline CDR1 reads SEHNR; CDR2 reads FQNEAQ (reference sequence). CDR3 DNA sequence: TGTGCCAGCAGCTCGACAGGGGGTCGATCTAATGAGCAGTTCTTC. Its protein product is CASSSTGGRSNEQFF.